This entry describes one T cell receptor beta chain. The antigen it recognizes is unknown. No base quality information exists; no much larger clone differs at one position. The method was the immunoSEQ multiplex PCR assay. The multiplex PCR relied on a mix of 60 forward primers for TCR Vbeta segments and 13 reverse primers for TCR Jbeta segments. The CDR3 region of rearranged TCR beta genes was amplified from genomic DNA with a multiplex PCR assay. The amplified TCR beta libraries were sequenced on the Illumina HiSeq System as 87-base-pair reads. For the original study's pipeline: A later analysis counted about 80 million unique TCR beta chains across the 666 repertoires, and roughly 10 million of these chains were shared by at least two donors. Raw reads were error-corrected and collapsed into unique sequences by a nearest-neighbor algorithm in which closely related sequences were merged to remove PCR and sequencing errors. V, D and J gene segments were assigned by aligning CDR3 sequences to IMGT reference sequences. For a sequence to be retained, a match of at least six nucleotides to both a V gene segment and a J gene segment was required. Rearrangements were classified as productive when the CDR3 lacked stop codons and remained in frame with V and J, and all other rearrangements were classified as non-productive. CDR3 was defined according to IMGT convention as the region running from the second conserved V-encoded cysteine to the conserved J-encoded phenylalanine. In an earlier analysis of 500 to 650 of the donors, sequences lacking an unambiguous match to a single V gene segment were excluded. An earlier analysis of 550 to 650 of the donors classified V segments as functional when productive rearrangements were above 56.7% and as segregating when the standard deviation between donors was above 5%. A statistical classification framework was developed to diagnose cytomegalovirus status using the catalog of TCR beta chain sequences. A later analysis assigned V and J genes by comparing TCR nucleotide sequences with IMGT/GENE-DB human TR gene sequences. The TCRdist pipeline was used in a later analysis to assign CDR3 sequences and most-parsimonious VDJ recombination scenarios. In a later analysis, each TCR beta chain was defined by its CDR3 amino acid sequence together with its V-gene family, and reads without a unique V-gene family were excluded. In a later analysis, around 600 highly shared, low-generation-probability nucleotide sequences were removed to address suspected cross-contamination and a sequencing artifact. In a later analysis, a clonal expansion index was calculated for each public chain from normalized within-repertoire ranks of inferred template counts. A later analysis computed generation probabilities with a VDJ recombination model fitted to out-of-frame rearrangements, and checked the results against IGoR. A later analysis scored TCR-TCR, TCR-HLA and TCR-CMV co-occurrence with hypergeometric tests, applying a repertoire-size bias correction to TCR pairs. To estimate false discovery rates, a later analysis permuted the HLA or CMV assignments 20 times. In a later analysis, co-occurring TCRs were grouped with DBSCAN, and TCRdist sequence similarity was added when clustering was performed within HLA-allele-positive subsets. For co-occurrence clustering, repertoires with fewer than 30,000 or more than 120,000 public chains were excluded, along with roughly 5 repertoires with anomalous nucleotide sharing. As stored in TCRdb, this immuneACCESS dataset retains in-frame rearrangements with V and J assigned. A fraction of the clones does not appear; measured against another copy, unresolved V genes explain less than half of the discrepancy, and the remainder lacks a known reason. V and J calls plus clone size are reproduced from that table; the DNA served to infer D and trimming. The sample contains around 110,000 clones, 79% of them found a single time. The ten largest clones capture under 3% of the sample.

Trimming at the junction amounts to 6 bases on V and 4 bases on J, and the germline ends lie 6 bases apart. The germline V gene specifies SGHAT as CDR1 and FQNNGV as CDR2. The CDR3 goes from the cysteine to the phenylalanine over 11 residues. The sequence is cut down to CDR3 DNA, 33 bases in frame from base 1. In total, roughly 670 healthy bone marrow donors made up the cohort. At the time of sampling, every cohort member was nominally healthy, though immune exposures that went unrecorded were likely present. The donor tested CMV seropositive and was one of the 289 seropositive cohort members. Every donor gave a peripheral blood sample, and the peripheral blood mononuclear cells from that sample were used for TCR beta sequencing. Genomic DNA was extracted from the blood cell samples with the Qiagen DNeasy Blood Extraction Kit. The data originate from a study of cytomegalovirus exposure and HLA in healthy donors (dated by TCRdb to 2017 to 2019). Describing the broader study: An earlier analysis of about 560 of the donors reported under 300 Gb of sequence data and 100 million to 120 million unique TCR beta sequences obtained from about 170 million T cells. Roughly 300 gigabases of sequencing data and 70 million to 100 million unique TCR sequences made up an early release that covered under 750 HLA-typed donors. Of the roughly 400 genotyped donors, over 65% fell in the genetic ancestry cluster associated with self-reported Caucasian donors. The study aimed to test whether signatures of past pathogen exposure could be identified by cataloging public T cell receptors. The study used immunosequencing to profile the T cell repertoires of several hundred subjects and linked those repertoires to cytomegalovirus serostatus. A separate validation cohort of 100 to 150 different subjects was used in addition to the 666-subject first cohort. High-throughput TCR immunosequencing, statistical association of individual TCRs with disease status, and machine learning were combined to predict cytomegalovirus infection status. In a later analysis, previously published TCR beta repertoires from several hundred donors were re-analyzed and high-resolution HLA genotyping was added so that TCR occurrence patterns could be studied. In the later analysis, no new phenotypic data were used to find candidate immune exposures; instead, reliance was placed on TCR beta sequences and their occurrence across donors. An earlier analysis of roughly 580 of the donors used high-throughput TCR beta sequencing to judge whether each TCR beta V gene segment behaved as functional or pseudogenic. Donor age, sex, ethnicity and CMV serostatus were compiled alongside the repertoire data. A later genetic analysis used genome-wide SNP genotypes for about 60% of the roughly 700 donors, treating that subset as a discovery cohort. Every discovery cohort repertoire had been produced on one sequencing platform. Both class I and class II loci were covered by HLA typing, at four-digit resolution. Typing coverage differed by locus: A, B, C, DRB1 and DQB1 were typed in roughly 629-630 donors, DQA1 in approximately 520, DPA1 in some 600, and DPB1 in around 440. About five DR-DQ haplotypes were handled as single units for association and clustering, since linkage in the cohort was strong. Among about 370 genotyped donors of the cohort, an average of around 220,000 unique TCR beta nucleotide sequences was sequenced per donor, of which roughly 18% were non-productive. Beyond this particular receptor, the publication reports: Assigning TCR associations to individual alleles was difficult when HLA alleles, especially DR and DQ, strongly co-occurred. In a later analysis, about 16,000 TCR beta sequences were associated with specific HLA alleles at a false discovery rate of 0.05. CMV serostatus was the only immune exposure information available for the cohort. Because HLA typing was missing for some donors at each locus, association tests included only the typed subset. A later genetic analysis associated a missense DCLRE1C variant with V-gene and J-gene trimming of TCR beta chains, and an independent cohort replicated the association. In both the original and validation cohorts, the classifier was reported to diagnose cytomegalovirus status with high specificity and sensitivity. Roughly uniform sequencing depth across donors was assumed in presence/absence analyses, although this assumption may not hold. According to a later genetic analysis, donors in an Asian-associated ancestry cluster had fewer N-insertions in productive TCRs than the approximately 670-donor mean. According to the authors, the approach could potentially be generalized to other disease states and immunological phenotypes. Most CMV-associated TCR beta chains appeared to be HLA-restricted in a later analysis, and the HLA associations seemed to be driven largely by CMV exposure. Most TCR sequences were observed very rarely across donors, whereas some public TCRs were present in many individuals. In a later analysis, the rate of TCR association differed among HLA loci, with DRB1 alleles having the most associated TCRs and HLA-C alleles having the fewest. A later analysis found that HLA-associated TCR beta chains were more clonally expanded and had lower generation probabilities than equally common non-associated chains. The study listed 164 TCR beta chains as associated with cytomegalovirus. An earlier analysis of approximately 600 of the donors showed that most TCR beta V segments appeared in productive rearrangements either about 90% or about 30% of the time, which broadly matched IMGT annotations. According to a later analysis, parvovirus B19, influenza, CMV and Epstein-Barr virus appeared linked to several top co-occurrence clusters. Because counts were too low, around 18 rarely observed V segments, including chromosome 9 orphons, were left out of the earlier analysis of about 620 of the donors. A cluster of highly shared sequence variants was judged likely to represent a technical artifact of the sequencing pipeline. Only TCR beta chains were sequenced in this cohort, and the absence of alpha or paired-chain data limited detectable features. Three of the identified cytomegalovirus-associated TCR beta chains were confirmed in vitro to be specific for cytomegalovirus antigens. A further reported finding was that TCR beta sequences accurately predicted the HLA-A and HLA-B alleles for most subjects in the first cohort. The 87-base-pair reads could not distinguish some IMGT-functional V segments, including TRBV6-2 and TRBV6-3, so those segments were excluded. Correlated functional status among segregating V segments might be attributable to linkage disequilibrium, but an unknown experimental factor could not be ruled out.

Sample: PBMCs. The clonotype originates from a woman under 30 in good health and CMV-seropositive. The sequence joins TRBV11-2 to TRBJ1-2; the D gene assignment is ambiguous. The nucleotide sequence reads TGTGCCAGCAGGTACAGCTATGGCTACACCTTC. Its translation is CASRYSYGYTF.